This T cell receptor (beta chain) was sequenced during a study of T cells in Graves' hyperthyroidism and ophthalmopathy (dated by TCRdb to the late 2010s). With regard to the full study: Peripheral blood samples were taken at the time of initial diagnosis, prior to any treatment. To identify distinguishing TCR V-J signatures, a discovery cohort of around 100 patients was used, comprising 43 with Graves' ophthalmopathy and approximately 58 with stable Graves' hyperthyroidism. Prospective prediction of ophthalmopathy was tested in an independent validation cohort of about 19 hyperthyroidism patients and 15 to 17 patients who later progressed to ophthalmopathy. The 100 or so discovery patients were divided at random into training and test sets in a 7:3 ratio. In addition, the study compared T-cell repertoires in thyroid tissue and in blood from about 6 Graves' hyperthyroidism patients. Following sampling, methimazole starting at 30 mg daily was given to hyperthyroidism patients, and high-dose intravenous methylprednisolone was given to ophthalmopathy patients. The paper describes TCR Vbeta CDR3 sequencing of 135 peripheral blood samples, made up of about 41 ophthalmopathy patients, 70 to 75 hyperthyroidism patients and around 17 progressor patients.

Study-wide findings and limitations: Most expanded thyroid clonotypes (frequency above 0.001) were also detected in blood, a finding suggesting that blood repertoires may reflect thyroid immune responses. No statistical method was used to fix the sample size in advance, and group allocation was not hidden from the investigators. Ophthalmopathy was separated from stable hyperthyroidism by a 13 V-J signature model, with about 88% sensitivity and 81% to 82% specificity obtained in cross-validation and 80%/75% obtained in testing. In validation, the model predicted progression to ophthalmopathy a median of roughly six months before onset, with roughly 71% sensitivity and about 75% specificity.

A distance of 13 bases separates the germline ends of V and J, which lose 5 bases and 2 bases respectively. The CDR1 and CDR2 encoded by the germline V gene (reference sequence) are LNHDA and SQIVND. Counted from cysteine to phenylalanine, this CDR3 has 15 amino acids. Just the 45-base CDR3 DNA is kept, in frame starting at base 1. Hyperthyroidism patients were aged 18 to 65 years and newly diagnosed, with disease duration of less than 2 months. The study excluded patients with uncontrolled infections, other autoimmune diseases, pregnancy or lactation. Diagnoses were established on the basis of clinical symptoms, serum thyroxine and TRAb, thyroid ultrasound, and orbital computed tomography. Blood from progressor patients was drawn when they were first diagnosed with hyperthyroidism, before any ophthalmopathy symptoms appeared. PBMCs were isolated from roughly 10 ml of fresh peripheral blood by Ficoll-Paque density gradient centrifugation. Progressor patients were defined as those initially diagnosed with Graves' hyperthyroidism in whom ophthalmopathy developed during follow-up. Total RNA was extracted with Trizol reagent, and quality was checked on an Agilent 2100 Bioanalyzer.

A note on this clonotype: Its antigen has not been determined. No much larger clone exists at a distance of one base, and base qualities are not known.

The TCR beta CDR3 regions were amplified from the RNA transcripts. The first round of RT-PCR for the TCR CDR3 was performed with the HTBI primer set and the Qiagen OneStep RT-PCR kit. Libraries were constructed in a second round of multiplex PCR, after which size selection and purification were carried out. Paired-end sequencing of the libraries was performed with 100 bp reads on an Illumina HiSeq2000. The authors' analysis ran thus. SOAPnuke was used to process the raw data, with reads discarded if the reads contained adapters or uncalled bases, had a mean Phred below 15, or lacked an exact constant-primer or identifier match. High-quality paired reads were merged with COPE v1.2.5, and unique nucleotide sequences were defined as clonotypes. Clonotypes were aligned to IMGT TRBV, TRBD and TRBJ reference segments using MiTCR v1.1. Analysis was restricted to V-J combinations with a frequency above 0.0001, which covered 99.2% of repertoires. A TCS score was defined as the ratio between F50 (clonal expansion) and ExV (chaos), using BLOSUM62-based TCRdist between CDR3 peptides within each V-J. Welch's t-statistics and random forest reduced around 550 V-J features to roughly 13, which were used in a naive Bayes classifier (R e1071). The public reads were run again by TCRdb, first through fastp at Q25 and then through MiXCR, and only productive beta chains were kept. Rows merge per CDR3 protein into single entries with the most common DNA and genes. It is TCRdb's table, rather than the study itself, that gives the V and J calls and clone size. The sample has almost 600,000 distinct CDR3 sequences on record, around 13% of them singletons. The top ten constitute roughly 5.5% of the sample.

This clonotype originated in a woman aged 25-40 years with Graves' hyperthyroidism that later progressed to Graves' ophthalmopathy. Recombination linked TRBV19 to TRBJ1-3, with the identity of the D gene unclear. Material: blood. The DNA is TGTGCCAGTAGTTTAATAGCTTCAACTGGAAACACCATATATTTT. Translated, it gives CASSLIASTGNTIYF.